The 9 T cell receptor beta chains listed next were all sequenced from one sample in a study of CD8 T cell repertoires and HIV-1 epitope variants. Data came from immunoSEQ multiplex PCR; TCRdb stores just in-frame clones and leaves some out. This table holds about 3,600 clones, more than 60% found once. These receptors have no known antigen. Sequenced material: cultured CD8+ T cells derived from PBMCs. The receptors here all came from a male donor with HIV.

CDR3: CASSIGDTNTEAFF. CDR3 coding DNA: TGTGCCAGTAGTATCGGAGACACAAACACTGAAGCTTTCTTT. The gene calls are TRBV19 and TRBJ1-1; D is undetermined. Germline V gene data show CDR1 as LNHDA and CDR2 as SQIVND (reference sequence). There are 14 residues in the CDR3. Trimming took 3 bases from V and 2 from J, leaving 10 bases between them.

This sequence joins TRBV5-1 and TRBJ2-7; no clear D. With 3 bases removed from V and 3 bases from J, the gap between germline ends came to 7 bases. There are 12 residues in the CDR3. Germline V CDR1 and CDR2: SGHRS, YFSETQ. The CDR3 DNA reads TGCGCCAGCAGCTCCTTTAACTACGAGCAGTACTTC. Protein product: CASSSFNYEQYF.

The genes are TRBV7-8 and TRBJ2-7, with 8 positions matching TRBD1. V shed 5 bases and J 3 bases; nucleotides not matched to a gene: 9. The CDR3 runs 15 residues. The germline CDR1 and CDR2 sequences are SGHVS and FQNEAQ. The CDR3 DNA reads TGTGCCAGCAGCATCCGGACAGGGATTATCTACGAGCAGTACTTC. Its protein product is CASSIRTGIIYEQYF.

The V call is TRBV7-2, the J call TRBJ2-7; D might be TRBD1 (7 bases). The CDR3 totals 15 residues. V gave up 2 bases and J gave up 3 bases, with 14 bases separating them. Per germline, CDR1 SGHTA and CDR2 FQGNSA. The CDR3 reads CASSLTTGDFYEQYF. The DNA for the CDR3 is TGTGCCAGCAGCTTAACTACAGGGGACTTCTACGAGCAGTACTTC.

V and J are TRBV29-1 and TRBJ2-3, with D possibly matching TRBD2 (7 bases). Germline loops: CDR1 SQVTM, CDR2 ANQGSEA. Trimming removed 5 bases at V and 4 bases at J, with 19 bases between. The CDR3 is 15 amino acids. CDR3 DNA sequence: TGCAGCGTTAACAGCGGAAGGGGGGGACCAGATACGCAGTATTTT. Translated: CSVNSGRGGPDTQYF.

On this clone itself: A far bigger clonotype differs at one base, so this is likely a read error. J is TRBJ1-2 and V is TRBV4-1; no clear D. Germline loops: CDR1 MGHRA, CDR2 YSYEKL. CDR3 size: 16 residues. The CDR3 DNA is TGCGCCAGCAGCCAAGATCCCCCAGACTTGGACTATGACTACACCTTC. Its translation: CASSQDPPDLDYDYTF.

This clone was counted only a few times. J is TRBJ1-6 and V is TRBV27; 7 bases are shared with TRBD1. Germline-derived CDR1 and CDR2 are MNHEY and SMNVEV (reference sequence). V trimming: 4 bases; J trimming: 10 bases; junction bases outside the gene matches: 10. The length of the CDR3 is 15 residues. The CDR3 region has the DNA TGTGCCAGCAGTTCCCGGACAGGACCGGCGTCACCCCTCCACTTT. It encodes CASSSRTGPASPLHF.

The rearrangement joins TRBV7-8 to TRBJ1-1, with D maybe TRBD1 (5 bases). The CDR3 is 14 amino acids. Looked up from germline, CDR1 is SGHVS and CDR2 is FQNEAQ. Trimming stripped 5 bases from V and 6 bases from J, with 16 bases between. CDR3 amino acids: CASSTVAGSPEAFF. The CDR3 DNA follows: TGTGCCAGCAGCACGGTAGCAGGGTCCCCTGAAGCTTTCTTT.

CDR3 nucleotides: TGTGCCAGCAGATCCGGGACTAGCGGGAGGGTGAACACCGGGGAGCTGTTTTTT. It yields the protein CASRSGTSGRVNTGELFF. The chain has TRBV6-7 and TRBJ2-2, with TRBD2 identical over 16 bases. TRBV6-7 is labeled an ORF, and its function is uncertain. The V gene end was trimmed by 6 bases and the J gene end by 1 base; junction bases not matched to a gene: 5. The CDR3 sequence is 18 residues long.